Below are 17 T cell receptor beta chains sequenced from a single sample in a study of blood T cell repertoires in COVID-19. Sequencing used immunoSEQ multiplex PCR; TCRdb keeps in-frame clones, though not all of them. This sample has 350,000 to 500,000 clones; around 90% occur once, and the top ten carry about 0.91%. The sequenced material came from peripheral blood. These receptors all stem from a man aged 18 to 29 with COVID-19, enrolled during active disease.

The chain uses TRBV27 and TRBJ2-2; possibly TRBD1 for D (7 bases). The CDR3 has 17 amino acids. Looked up from germline, CDR1 is MNHEY and CDR2 is SMNVEV (reference sequence). V lost 4 bases to trimming and J lost 6 bases, with 21 bases between them. The CDR3 spells CASSSWGPRGESGELFF. Here the CDR3 DNA reads TGTGCCAGCAGTTCCTGGGGCCCCAGGGGGGAGTCCGGGGAGCTGTTTTTT.

V usage is TRBV7-9 and J usage is TRBJ1-1, with TRBD1 matching over 7 bases. Per germline, CDR1 SEHNR and CDR2 FQNEAQ (reference sequence). The J segment lost 4 bases and the V segment lost 5 bases, leaving 4 bases of the junction unmatched. This CDR3 is 13 amino acids long. The CDR3 protein is CASSETGITEAFF. DNA of the CDR3: TGTGCCAGCAGCGAGACAGGGATCACTGAAGCTTTCTTT.

The chain couples TRBV7-9 to TRBJ2-7; 7 bases fit TRBD2. Germline CDR1 is SEHNR and CDR2 is FQNEAQ (reference sequence). Trimming cost V 1 base and J 4 bases; bases outside gene matches: 1. The CDR3 contains 13 residues. The CDR3 region has the DNA TGTGCCAGCAGCTTAGGAGCGGGGTACGAGCAGTACTTC. This translates into CASSLGAGYEQYF.

About this clone itself: The junction does not match germline at one end; this may be a read error. The chain recombines TRBV2 with TRBJ2-2; 8 positions match TRBD1. The germline V gene encodes CDR1 SNHLY and CDR2 FYNNEI. The CDR3 runs 13 residues. The DNA of the CDR3 is TGTGCCGGCAGGGGGCCGAACACCGGGGAGCTGTTTTTT. This sequence encodes CAGRGPNTGELFF.

The chain recombines TRBV19 with TRBJ2-1, with 8 bases identical to TRBD2. Losses at the gene ends were 7 bases for V and 9 bases for J; bases not matched to a gene: 11. Germline CDR1 reads LNHDA; CDR2 reads SQIVND (reference sequence). The CDR3 is 14 amino acids. Here the CDR3 DNA reads TGTGCCAGTACAACCGGGACTAGGAGGAGTGAGCAGTTCTTC. This encodes CASTTGTRRSEQFF.

The V gene is TRBV5-6, the J gene TRBJ1-2, with TRBD1 as a possible D gene (5 bases). Trimming left V 3 bases short and J 7 bases short, with 10 bases between. Germline CDR1 is SGHDT and CDR2 is YYEEEE. This CDR3 has 12 residues. The CDR3, as DNA: TGTGCCAGCAGCTCGACAGTTGGTGGCTACACCTTC. Protein sequence: CASSSTVGGYTF. Supplemented by reference TRBV5-6 and TRBJ1-2, the full variable domain reads DAGVTQSPTHLIKTRGQQVTLRCSPKSGHDTVSWYQQALGQGPQFIFQYYEEEERQRGNFPDRFSGHQFPNYSSELNVNALLLGDSALYLCASSSTVGGYTFGSGTRLTVV.

The V gene is TRBV7-2, the J gene TRBJ2-5; 9 nucleotides match TRBD1. This CDR3 is built from 14 residues. The V and J ends lost 4 bases and 2 bases, in that order; junction bases with no gene match: 2. Germline-derived CDR1 and CDR2 are SGHTA and FQGNSA. The CDR3 DNA reads as TGTGCCAGCAGCTACGACAGGGGGCAAGAGACCCAGTACTTC. It specifies CASSYDRGQETQYF. The full variable domain, its missing parts supplied by reference TRBV7-2 and TRBJ2-5, is GAGVSQSPSNKVTEKGKDVELRCDPISGHTALYWYRQSLGQGLEFLIYFQGNSAPDKSGLPSDRFSAERTGGSVSTLTIQRTQQEDSAVYLCASSYDRGQETQYFGPGTRLLVL.

This clone has a handful of counts. The chain has TRBV5-1 and TRBJ2-1; D gene ambiguous. The CDR3 loop spans 15 amino acids. V was shortened by 5 bases and J by 6 bases, with 18 bases between the two germline ends. Germline lookup yields CDR1 SGHRS and CDR2 YFSETQ. CDR3 sequence (DNA): TGCGCCAGCAGTTTGACCAGCGTTCGGTCCAATGAGCAGTTCTTC. This sequence encodes CASSLTSVRSNEQFF.

This chain links TRBV19 with TRBJ2-7, with D maybe TRBD2 (6 bases). V gave up 7 bases and J gave up 1 base, with 14 bases separating them. Germline V gives CDR1 LNHDA, CDR2 SQIVND (reference sequence). The CDR3 runs 14 residues. CDR3 DNA: TGTGCCAGTAAGGCGGGACTCGCGTCCTACGAGCAGTACTTC. It translates to CASKAGLASYEQYF.

J is TRBJ2-1 and V is TRBV4-2; possible D gene TRBD2, 6 bases. Trimming stripped 1 base from V and 8 bases from J, with 18 bases between. CDR3 length equals 16 residues. Germline CDR1 and CDR2: LGHNA and YNFKEQ. DNA for the CDR3: TGTGCCAGCAGCCAAGGACGCGGGGCCGGGTGGGATGAGCAGTTCTTC. It specifies CASSQGRGAGWDEQFF.

This chain uses TRBV11-2 with TRBJ2-5; 10 nucleotides align to TRBD1. The CDR3 consists of 15 residues. Trimming cost V 1 base and J 4 bases; bases outside gene matches: 3. Looked up from germline, CDR1 is SGHAT and CDR2 is FQNNGV. CDR3 sequence (DNA): TGTGCCAGCAGCTTAGCGGGACAGGGGTCAGAGACCCAGTACTTC. The encoded protein is CASSLAGQGSETQYF.

This clone was observed once. This chain uses TRBV5-4 with TRBJ2-3, with 7 bases fitting TRBD2. CDR1 is SGHNT, CDR2 YYREEE, per germline (reference sequence). There are 14 residues in the CDR3. Trimming removed 4 bases from V and 6 bases from J; junction bases left unmatched: 8. This CDR3 reads CASSTRGGPDTQYF. In DNA, the CDR3 is TGTGCCAGCAGCACCCGGGGAGGGCCGGATACGCAGTATTTT.

CDR3 residues: CASGQREKLFF. CDR3 DNA sequence: TGTGCCAGCGGACAAAGAGAAAAACTGTTTTTT. The chain joins TRBV2 to TRBJ1-4, with D perhaps matching TRBD1 (5 bases). Per germline, CDR1 SNHLY and CDR2 FYNNEI. V was trimmed by 8 bases and J by 8 bases, leaving 9 bases between them. The CDR3 has 11 amino acids.

This clone was found once. This chain uses TRBV2 with TRBJ2-1, with D perhaps TRBD2 (6 bases). The CDR3 totals 13 residues. Between the trimmed V and J ends, which lost 5 bases and 15 bases, there was a span of 20 bases. Germline CDR1 SNHLY, CDR2 FYNNEI. As DNA, the CDR3 is TGTGCCAGCAGTCCTAACCCCGGGACTCTGGGGTTCTTC. Translating gives CASSPNPGTLGFF.

The chain uses TRBV3-1 (or the pseudogene TRBV3-2) and TRBJ1-4; unclear D gene. This CDR3 spans 14 amino acids. The V and J ends lost 0 bases and 10 bases respectively, with 12 bases between them. Germline CDR1 reads LGHDT; CDR2 reads YNNKEL (reference sequence). The CDR3 coding sequence is TGTGCCAGCAGCCAAGAGGAGGAGTTGGGAAAACTGTTTTTT. This encodes CASSQEEELGKLFF.

This chain connects TRBV19 to TRBJ1-1; D uncertain. Trimming cost V 8 bases and J 6 bases, with 13 bases left between them. The germline V gene has CDR1 LNHDA and CDR2 SQIVND (reference sequence). CDR3 length equals 12 residues. CDR3: CASREVPAEAFF. CDR3 coding DNA: TGTGCCAGTCGAGAAGTTCCCGCTGAAGCTTTCTTT.

The V call is TRBV30, the J call TRBJ2-7; 9 bases line up with TRBD1. J was trimmed by 0 bases and V by 1 base; bases with no gene match: 4. The length of the CDR3 is 15 residues. CDR1 is GTSNPN and CDR2 is SVGIG in the germline V gene (reference sequence). In DNA form, the CDR3 reads TGTGCCTGGAGTGCGGGGACAGGGAGCTCCTACGAGCAGTACTTC. It is translated as CAWSAGTGSSYEQYF.